This TCR beta chain is from a study of post-analysis software for immune sequencing data. About the study: Clinical courses comprised relapsing-remitting, secondary progressive and progressive-relapsing multiple sclerosis.

Libraries were made from TCR beta cDNA, and they carried unique molecular identifiers. In TCRdb, the PCR reads were re-called with MiXCR into one record per CDR3 protein. The table has around 440,000 distinct CDR3 sequences, nearly 45% seen once. General study points: Among multiple sclerosis patients, normalized Chao1 diversity was significantly below that of controls. Under F measure analysis, samples from one preparation batch co-clustered strongly. Five or six TRBV segments were significantly more frequent in patients than in controls. TRBV5-6, TRBV5-1 and TRBV20-1 were among these segments.

On this clonotype itself: Its specificity is not known.

V lost 5 bases, J lost 4 bases, and 17 bases lay in between. The CDR3 has 15 amino acids. Germline lookup yields CDR1 LNHNV and CDR2 YYDKDF (reference sequence). The receptor was isolated from a girl aged 5-17 years with multiple sclerosis. Sequenced input: blood. The chain couples TRBV15 to TRBJ2-5; possibly TRBD1 for D (6 bases). The CDR3, as DNA: TGTGCCACCAGCGGATACAGGGTATCGGGAGAGACCCAGTACTTC. Its protein is CATSGYRVSGETQYF.